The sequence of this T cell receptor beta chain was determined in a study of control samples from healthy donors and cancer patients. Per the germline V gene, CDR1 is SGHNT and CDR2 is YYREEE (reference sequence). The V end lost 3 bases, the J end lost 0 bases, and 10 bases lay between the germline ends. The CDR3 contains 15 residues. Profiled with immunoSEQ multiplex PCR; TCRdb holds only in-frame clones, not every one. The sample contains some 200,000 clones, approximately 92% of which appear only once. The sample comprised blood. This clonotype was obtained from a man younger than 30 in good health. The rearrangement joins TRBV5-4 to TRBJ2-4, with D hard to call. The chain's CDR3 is CASSSPSEAKNIQYF. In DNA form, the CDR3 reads TGTGCCAGCAGCTCCCCTTCCGAAGCCAAAAACATTCAGTACTTC.